One T cell receptor beta chain is described in this entry. What it recognizes is unknown. The record originates from a study of beta chain features in type 1 diabetes. The study's findings and limits: Cells carrying high TCR expression could end up over-represented when cDNA is sequenced. Across all four CD4+ subsets, people with type 1 diabetes showed modestly shorter TCRB CDR3s.

CDR1 is SGHAT and CDR2 is FQNNGV in the germline V gene. The CDR3 is 15 residues long. V lost 5 bases and J lost 1; bases outside the gene matches: 6. Reverse transcription of all isolated RNA meant that expressed TCRB transcripts were sequenced. Generated by immunoSEQ multiplex PCR, the TCRdb table keeps only in-frame clones and is missing some. Among about 700,000 clones listed, 10% to 15% were seen once. Material: naive CD4+ T cells from blood. This sequence was found in a man younger than 35 with type 1 diabetes. The J gene is TRBJ2-3, the V gene TRBV11-2, with 7 bases identical to TRBD1. CDR3 coding DNA: TGTGCCAGCAGCCCGCAAGGACAGGGCACAGATACGCAGTATTTT. Translation gives CASSPQGQGTDTQYF.